Below are 20 T cell receptor beta chains sequenced from a single sample in a study of T cell responses to AZD1222 COVID-19 vaccine. Sequencing was performed with immunoSEQ multiplex PCR; in TCRdb, only in-frame clones are kept and a portion is missing. The sample carries about 150,000 clones, about 93% recorded once. This sample comprised peripheral blood, obtained on day 0 of AZD1222 vaccination. These TCRs come from an adult in good health.

This clone showed up just once. V gene TRBV10-2 combines with J gene TRBJ1-1; tentative D call: TRBD1 (6 bases). The CDR3 covers 13 residues. Germline-derived CDR1 and CDR2 are WSHSY and SAAADI. Trimming left V 6 bases short and J 2 bases short, with 10 bases between. CDR3: CASRPDRNTEAFF. CDR3 sequence (DNA): TGCGCCAGCAGACCGGACAGAAACACTGAAGCTTTCTTT.

V and J are TRBV29-1 and TRBJ1-4; D ambiguous. The V end was cut by 5 bases, the J end by 0 bases, with 19 bases between. Germline loops: CDR1 SQVTM, CDR2 ANQGSEA. This CDR3 spans 17 amino acids. For the CDR3, the DNA is TGCAGCGTTTCCGCCCCGGGCGCCACCGCAACTAATGAAAAACTGTTTTTT. Protein sequence: CSVSAPGATATNEKLFF.

A remark on this clone: At one boundary the junction diverges from the germline segment, which might be a read error. The chain recombines TRBV2 with TRBJ2-3; D gene uncertain. The germline V gene has CDR1 SNHLY and CDR2 FYNNEI. The CDR3 consists of 11 residues. CDR3 protein: CASGDTDTQYF. The CDR3 nucleotides are TGTGCCAGCGGTGATACAGATACGCAGTATTTT.

The chain has TRBV19 and TRBJ1-5; D is undetermined. The V gene lost 4 bases and the J gene lost 2 bases, with 9 bases spanning the gap. This CDR3 contains 14 residues. The germline CDR1 and CDR2 sequences are LNHDA and SQIVND (reference sequence). The CDR3, as DNA: TGTGCCAGTAGTAAGCCCATGGGCAATCAGCCCCAGCATTTT. Its translation: CASSKPMGNQPQHF.

CDR3: CASRSGEGGHTGELFF. CDR3 coding DNA: TGTGCCAGCAGGAGCGGGGAGGGGGGTCACACCGGGGAGCTGTTTTTT. The J gene is TRBJ2-2, the V gene TRBV6-6; D is perhaps TRBD2 (7 bases). From germline, CDR1 is MNHNY and CDR2 SVGAGI (reference sequence). V was cut by 6 bases and J by 3 bases, with 17 bases left in between. The CDR3 has 16 residues.

The chain carries TRBV6-6 and TRBJ1-1, with a tentative D call TRBD1 (6 bases). This CDR3 has 11 amino acids. Trimming removed 5 bases at V and 10 bases at J, with 11 bases between. Germline V lookup: CDR1 MNHNY, CDR2 SVGAGI (reference sequence). The CDR3: CASSAQGTAFF. In DNA, the CDR3 is TGTGCCAGCAGTGCACAGGGTACAGCTTTCTTT.

The chain uses TRBV24-1 and TRBJ1-2, with a possible D match to TRBD1 (5 bases). Trimming shortened V by 3 bases and J by 10 bases, and 17 bases separated the two germline ends. The germline CDR1 and CDR2 sequences are KGHDR and SFDVKD. The CDR3 loop spans 14 amino acids. CDR3 coding DNA: TGTGCCACCAGTGATGGGACCGTCCACACTTCCTACACCTTC. Encoded protein: CATSDGTVHTSYTF.

This rearrangement joins TRBV6-5 to TRBJ1-6; no clear D. Germline CDR1 is MNHEY and CDR2 is SVGAGI. V lost 7 bases and J lost 0, with 4 bases in between. The CDR3 has 13 amino acids. Here the CDR3 reads CASMISYNSPLHF. The CDR3 DNA reads as TGTGCCAGCATGATCTCCTATAATTCACCCCTCCACTTT.

V and J are TRBV6-5 and TRBJ1-5, with a possible D match to TRBD1 (5 bases). The V end was cut by 8 bases, the J end by 4 bases, with 12 bases between. Germline V gene lookup returns CDR1 MNHEY and CDR2 SVGAGI. The CDR3 runs 13 residues. CDR3: CASEGDGNQPQHF. CDR3 DNA: TGTGCCAGCGAAGGGGACGGGAATCAGCCCCAGCATTTT.

The chain uses TRBV27 and TRBJ1-6; 8 bases map to TRBD1. With 5 bases clipped from V and 5 bases from J, the junction kept 11 bases outside the gene matches. Germline loops: CDR1 MNHEY, CDR2 SMNVEV (reference sequence). The CDR3 contains 17 residues. Written as DNA, the CDR3 is TGTGCCAGCAGTGCCTGGCACTCGGGACAGGATAATTCACCCCTCCACTTT. Protein product: CASSAWHSGQDNSPLHF.

The J gene is TRBJ1-6, the V gene TRBV28; weak D call: TRBD1 (6 bases). The CDR3 consists of 15 residues. V was clipped by 8 bases and J by 8 bases, with 19 bases between them. Germline V CDR1 and CDR2: MDHEN, SYDVKM. The CDR3 nucleotides are TGTGCCAGCGGGGGCACAGGGTATTTGTATTCACCCCTCCACTTT. Translation: CASGGTGYLYSPLHF.

This chain connects TRBV6-5 to TRBJ1-2, with D possibly TRBD1 on 5 matching bases. Germline-derived CDR1 and CDR2 are MNHEY and SVGAGI. The CDR3 contains 12 residues. Trimming stripped 5 bases from V and 3 bases from J, with 7 bases between. The CDR3 DNA follows: TGTGCCAGCAGTCTGGGGGACTATGGCTACACCTTC. This translates into CASSLGDYGYTF.

Notes on this clone: The sample carries other DNA sequences with the same CDR3. The gene calls are TRBV12-3 or TRBV12-4 and TRBJ1-5; perhaps TRBD1 as D (5 bases). Deletions cut 6 bases from V and 4 bases from J, with 10 bases between. The CDR3 totals 13 residues. CDR3 nucleotides: TGTGCCAGCAGCCCGGGGCTAAATCAGCCCCAGCATTTT. Protein sequence: CASSPGLNQPQHF.

This chain connects TRBV11-2 to TRBJ1-6; no definite D call. The germline V and J ends were trimmed by 4 bases and 8 bases, with 15 bases remaining between them. This CDR3 is 15 amino acids long. CDR1 and CDR2 from the germline V gene are SGHAT and FQNNGV. The CDR3 spells CASSSPGMLYSPLHF. In DNA, the CDR3 is TGTGCCAGCAGCTCACCGGGTATGCTGTATTCACCCCTCCACTTT.

V gene TRBV6-4 combines with J gene TRBJ2-7; 9 nucleotides align to TRBD2. The germline CDR1 and CDR2 sequences are MRHNA and SNTAGT. The CDR3 covers 13 residues. The V and J ends lost 7 bases and 3 bases, in that order; junction bases with no gene match: 4. The CDR3 reads CASNTRGGYEQYV. CDR3 sequence (DNA): TGTGCCAGCAATACGCGGGGGGGCTACGAGCAGTACGTC.

The rearrangement links TRBV11-2 to TRBJ2-7; D unresolved. The CDR3 spans 14 residues. Germline V gives CDR1 SGHAT, CDR2 FQNNGV. The V and J ends lost 2 bases and 5 bases respectively, with 13 bases between them. CDR3 nucleotide sequence: TGTGCCAGCAGCTTATGGGGTCCTAGAGACGAGCAGTACGTC. Translated, it gives CASSLWGPRDEQYV.

V is TRBV7-7 and J is TRBJ2-1, with D possibly being TRBD1 or TRBD2 (5 bases each). Per germline, CDR1 SSHAT and CDR2 FNYEAQ (reference sequence). The CDR3 is 18 amino acids. Trimming removed 4 bases from V and 4 bases from J, with 23 bases in between. This CDR3 is CASSCTRRRDAPYNEQFF. The CDR3 nucleotides are TGTGCCAGCAGCTGTACTAGGCGCCGGGACGCTCCGTACAATGAGCAGTTCTTC.

This sequence joins TRBV9 and TRBJ2-1; D is tentatively TRBD1 or TRBD2 (5 bases each). Germline lookup yields CDR1 SGDLS and CDR2 YYNGEE. CDR3 length: 16 residues. Trimming took off 0 bases at V and 0 bases at J, with 10 bases between the two ends. The CDR3 coding sequence is TGTGCCAGCAGCGTAGCCGGTGGGGGCTCCTACAATGAGCAGTTCTTC. Residues: CASSVAGGGSYNEQFF. Full variable domain (rest looked up from reference TRBV9 and TRBJ2-1): DSGVTQTPKHLITATGQRVTLRCSPRSGDLSVYWYQQSLDQGLQFLIQYYNGEERAKGNILERFSAQQFPDLHSELNLSSLELGDSALYFCASSVAGGGSYNEQFFGPGTRLTVL.

In this sample, this clone turned up once. The chain links TRBV5-4 to TRBJ2-2; D gene uncertain. The germline V gene encodes CDR1 SGHNT and CDR2 YYREEE (reference sequence). V lost 2 bases, J lost 2 bases, and 10 bases lay in between. The CDR3 loop spans 15 amino acids. The CDR3 loop is CASSFGLENTGELFF. The CDR3 DNA is TGTGCCAGCAGCTTCGGGCTAGAAAACACCGGGGAGCTGTTTTTT.

The chain couples TRBV6-1 to TRBJ2-1, with a weak D call TRBD2 (6 bases). The V gene's germline CDR1 is MNHNS and CDR2 SASEGT. The CDR3 extends over 16 amino acids. V lost 2 bases and J 2 bases, leaving 13 bases between the germline ends. The CDR3 DNA reads TGTGCCAGCAGTGAATCTCGGGGCGGGGCCTACAATGAGCAGTTCTTC. The encoded protein is CASSESRGGAYNEQFF.